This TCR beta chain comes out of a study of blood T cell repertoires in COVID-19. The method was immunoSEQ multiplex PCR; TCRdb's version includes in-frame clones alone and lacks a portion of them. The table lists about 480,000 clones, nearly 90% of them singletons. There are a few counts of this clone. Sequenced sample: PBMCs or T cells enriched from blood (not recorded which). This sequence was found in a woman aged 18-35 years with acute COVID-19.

CDR3 amino acids: CASSPVSGPYNEQFF. The CDR3 nucleotides read TGCGCCAGCAGCCCCGTTAGCGGACCCTACAATGAGCAGTTCTTC. V is TRBV4-1 and J is TRBJ2-1; TRBD2 might be the D (6 bases). Germline CDR1 MGHRA, CDR2 YSYEKL. Trimming removed 4 bases at V and 2 bases at J, with 12 bases between. This CDR3 region has 15 residues.